This T cell receptor beta chain was recovered during a study of siplizumab effects on memory and regulatory T cells. Findings and limits, study-wide: Naive T cells appeared more varied than memory cells and looked like key alloresponse contributors.

On this clone itself: The target antigen is unknown.

Every sample had approximately 10^5 of its TCR templates assayed. The table came from immunoSEQ multiplex PCR; TCRdb's copy has only in-frame clones and leaves some out. Seen here are around 95,000 clones, about 95% observed once, and the top ten hold approximately 1.4%. Germline values: CDR1 SGHDT, CDR2 YYEEEE. V was shortened by 2 bases and J by 2 bases, with 23 bases between the two germline ends. The CDR3 has 19 residues. The chain employs TRBV5-6 and TRBJ2-1; possibly TRBD1 for D (7 bases). The sample comprised non-Treg CD4+ T cells sorted from blood. The TCR comes from a human donor in good health. CDR3 region: CASSFFLHSAGQTYNEQFF. The CDR3 coding sequence is TGTGCCAGCAGCTTTTTTCTTCACTCTGCGGGACAGACCTACAATGAGCAGTTCTTC.